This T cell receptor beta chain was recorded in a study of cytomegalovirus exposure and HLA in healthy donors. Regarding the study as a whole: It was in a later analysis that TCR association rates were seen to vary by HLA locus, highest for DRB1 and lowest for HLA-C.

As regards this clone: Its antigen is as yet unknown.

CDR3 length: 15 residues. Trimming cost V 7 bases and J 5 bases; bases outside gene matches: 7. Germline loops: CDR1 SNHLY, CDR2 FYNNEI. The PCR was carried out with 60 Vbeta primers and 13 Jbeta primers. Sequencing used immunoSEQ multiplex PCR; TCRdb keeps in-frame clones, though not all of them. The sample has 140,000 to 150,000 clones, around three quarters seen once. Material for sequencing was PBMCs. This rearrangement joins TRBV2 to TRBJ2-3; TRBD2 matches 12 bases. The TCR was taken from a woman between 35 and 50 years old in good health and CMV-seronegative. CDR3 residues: CASIRLAGVRDTQYF. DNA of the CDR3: TGTGCCAGCATAAGACTAGCGGGAGTTAGAGATACGCAGTATTTT.